The TCR beta chain described here comes from a study of the immune and genomic landscape of osteosarcoma. About the research overall: Diagnosis ages spanned roughly 5-90 years, median about 30.

The assay was immunoSEQ multiplex PCR, and TCRdb's table has in-frame clones only and misses some. Of 2,500 to 3,000 clones listed, around 73% are singletons. Study-level findings and limits: Clonality was benchmarked against external normal skin and healthy blood data.

Germline V gene data show CDR1 as LGHNA and CDR2 as YNFKEQ. This CDR3 has 16 amino acids. The V and J ends lost 0 bases and 0 bases respectively, with 9 bases between them. Regarding this clone: Its antigen is unknown.

The specimen sequenced was metastatic tumor tissue from the lung. This rearrangement joins TRBV4-2 to TRBJ2-1; no reliable D call. The sequence derives from a woman aged 18-35 years with osteosarcoma. CDR3 nucleotides: TGTGCCAGCAGCCAAGAACTGGTAGGCTCCTACAATGAGCAGTTCTTC. Amino acids: CASSQELVGSYNEQFF.